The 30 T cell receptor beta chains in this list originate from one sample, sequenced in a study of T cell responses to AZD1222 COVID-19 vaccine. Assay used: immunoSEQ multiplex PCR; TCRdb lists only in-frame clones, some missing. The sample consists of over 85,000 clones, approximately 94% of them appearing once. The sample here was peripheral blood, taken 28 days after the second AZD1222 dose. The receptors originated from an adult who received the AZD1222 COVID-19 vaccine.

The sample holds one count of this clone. CDR3 sequence: CASSPGTDTQYF. Here the CDR3 DNA reads TGCGCCAGCAGCCCGGGGACAGATACGCAGTATTTT. The V call is TRBV5-1, the J call TRBJ2-3, with D maybe TRBD2 (5 bases). Between the trimmed V and J ends, which lost 4 bases and 3 bases, there was a span of 6 bases. The length of the CDR3 is 12 residues. CDR1 is SGHRS and CDR2 is YFSETQ in the germline V gene.

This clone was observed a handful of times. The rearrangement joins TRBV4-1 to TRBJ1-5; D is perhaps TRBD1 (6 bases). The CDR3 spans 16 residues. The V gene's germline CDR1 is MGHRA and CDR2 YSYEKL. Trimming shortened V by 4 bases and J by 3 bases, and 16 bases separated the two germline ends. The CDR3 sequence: CASSPHSDRFNQPQHF. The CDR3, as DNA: TGCGCCAGCAGCCCGCACAGCGACAGGTTCAATCAGCCCCAGCATTTT.

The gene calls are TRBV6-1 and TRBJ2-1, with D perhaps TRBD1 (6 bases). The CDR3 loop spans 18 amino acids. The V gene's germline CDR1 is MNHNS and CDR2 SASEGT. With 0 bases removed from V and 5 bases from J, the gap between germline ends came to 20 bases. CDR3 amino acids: CASSEAQKDRYGDNEQFF. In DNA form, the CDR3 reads TGTGCCAGCAGTGAAGCGCAGAAAGACAGGTACGGAGACAATGAGCAGTTCTTC.

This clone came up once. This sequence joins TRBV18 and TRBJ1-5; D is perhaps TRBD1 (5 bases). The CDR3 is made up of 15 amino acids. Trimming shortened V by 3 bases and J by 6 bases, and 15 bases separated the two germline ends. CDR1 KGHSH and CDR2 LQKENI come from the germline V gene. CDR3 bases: TGTGCCAGCTCACCGACAGAGGGGAGGTTTCAGCCCCAGCATTTT. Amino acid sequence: CASSPTEGRFQPQHF.

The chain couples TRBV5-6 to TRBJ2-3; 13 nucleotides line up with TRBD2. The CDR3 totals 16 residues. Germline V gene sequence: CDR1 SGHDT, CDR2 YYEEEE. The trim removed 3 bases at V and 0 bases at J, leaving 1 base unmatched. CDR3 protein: CASSWGLAGSTDTQYF. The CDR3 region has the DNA TGTGCCAGCAGCTGGGGACTAGCGGGGAGCACAGATACGCAGTATTTT.

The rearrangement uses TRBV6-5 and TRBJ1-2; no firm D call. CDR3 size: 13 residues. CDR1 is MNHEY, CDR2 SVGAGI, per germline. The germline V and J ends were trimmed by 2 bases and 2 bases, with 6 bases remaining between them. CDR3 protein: CASSYQENYGYTF. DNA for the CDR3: TGTGCCAGCAGTTACCAAGAAAACTATGGCTACACCTTC.

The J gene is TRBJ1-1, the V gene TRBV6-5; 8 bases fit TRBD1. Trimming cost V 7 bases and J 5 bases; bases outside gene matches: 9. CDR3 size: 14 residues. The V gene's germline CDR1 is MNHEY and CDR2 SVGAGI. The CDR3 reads CASTLGDRPTEAFF. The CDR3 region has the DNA TGTGCCAGCACCTTAGGGGACAGGCCGACTGAAGCTTTCTTT.

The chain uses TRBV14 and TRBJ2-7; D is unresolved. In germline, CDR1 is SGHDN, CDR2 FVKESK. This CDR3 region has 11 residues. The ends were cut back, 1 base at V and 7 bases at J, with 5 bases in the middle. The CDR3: CASSQAREQYF. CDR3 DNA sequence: TGTGCCAGCAGCCAAGCCCGGGAGCAGTACTTC. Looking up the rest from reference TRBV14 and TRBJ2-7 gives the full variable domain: EAGVTQFPSHSVIEKGQTVTLRCDPISGHDNLYWYRRVMGKEIKFLLHFVKESKQDESGMPNNRFLAERTGGTYSTLKVQPAELEDSGVYFCASSQAREQYFGPGTRLTVT.

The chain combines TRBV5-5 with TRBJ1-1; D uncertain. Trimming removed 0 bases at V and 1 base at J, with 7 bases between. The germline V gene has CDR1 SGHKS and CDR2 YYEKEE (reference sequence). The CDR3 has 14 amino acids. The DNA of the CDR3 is TGTGCCAGCAGCTTGGTACAGTCGAACACTGAAGCTTTCTTT. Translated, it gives CASSLVQSNTEAFF. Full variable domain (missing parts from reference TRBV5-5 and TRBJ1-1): DAGVTQSPTHLIKTRGQQVTLRCSPISGHKSVSWYQQVLGQGPQFIFQYYEKEERGRGNFPDRFSARQFPNYSSELNVNALLLGDSALYLCASSLVQSNTEAFFGQGTRLTVV.

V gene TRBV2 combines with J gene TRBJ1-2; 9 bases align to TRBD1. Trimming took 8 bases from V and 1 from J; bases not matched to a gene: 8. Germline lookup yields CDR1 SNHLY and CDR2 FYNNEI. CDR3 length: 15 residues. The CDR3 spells CASYPWTGVNYGYTF. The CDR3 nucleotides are TGTGCCAGCTATCCGTGGACAGGGGTTAACTATGGCTACACCTTC.

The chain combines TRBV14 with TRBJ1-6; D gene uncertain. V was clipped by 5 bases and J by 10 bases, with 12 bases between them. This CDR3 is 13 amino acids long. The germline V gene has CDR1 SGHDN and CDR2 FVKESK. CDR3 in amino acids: CASSFGRESPLHF. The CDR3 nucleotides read TGTGCCAGCAGCTTCGGCCGGGAATCACCCCTCCACTTT.

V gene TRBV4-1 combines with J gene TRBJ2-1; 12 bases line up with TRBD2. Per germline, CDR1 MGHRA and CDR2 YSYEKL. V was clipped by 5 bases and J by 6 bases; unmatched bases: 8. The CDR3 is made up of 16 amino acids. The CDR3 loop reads CASSNRLAGEGNEQFF. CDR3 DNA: TGCGCCAGCAGCAACCGACTAGCGGGAGAAGGCAATGAGCAGTTCTTC.

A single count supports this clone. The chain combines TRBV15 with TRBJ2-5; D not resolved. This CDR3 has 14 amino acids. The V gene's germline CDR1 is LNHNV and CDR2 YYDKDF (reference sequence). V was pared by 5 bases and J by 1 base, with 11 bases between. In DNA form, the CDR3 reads TGTGCCACCAGCCCTAGGACCCTCCAAGAGACCCAGTACTTC. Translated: CATSPRTLQETQYF.

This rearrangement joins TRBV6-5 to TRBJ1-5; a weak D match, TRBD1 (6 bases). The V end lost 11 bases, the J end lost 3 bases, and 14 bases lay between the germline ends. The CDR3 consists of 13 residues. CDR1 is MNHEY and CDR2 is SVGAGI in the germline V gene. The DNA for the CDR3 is TGTGCCGGACAACAGGGCCACAATCAGCCCCAGCATTTT. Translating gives CAGQQGHNQPQHF.

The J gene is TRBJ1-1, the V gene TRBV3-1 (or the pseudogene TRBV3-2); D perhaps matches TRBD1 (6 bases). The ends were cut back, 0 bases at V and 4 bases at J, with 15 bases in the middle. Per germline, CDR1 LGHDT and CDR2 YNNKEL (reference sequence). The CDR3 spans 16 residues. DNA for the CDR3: TGTGCCAGCAGCCAAGATTCAGGGGATCGGAGCACTGAAGCTTTCTTT. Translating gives CASSQDSGDRSTEAFF.

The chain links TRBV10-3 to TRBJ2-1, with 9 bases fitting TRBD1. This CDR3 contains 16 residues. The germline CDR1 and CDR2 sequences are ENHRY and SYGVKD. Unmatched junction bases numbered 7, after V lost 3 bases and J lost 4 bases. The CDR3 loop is CAISDSTGGRYNEQFF. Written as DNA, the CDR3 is TGTGCCATCAGTGATTCCACAGGGGGCCGGTACAATGAGCAGTTCTTC.

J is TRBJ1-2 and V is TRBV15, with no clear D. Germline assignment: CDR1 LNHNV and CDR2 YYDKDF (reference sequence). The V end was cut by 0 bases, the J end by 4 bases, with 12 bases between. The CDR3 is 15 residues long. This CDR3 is CATSRDTGRIYGYTF. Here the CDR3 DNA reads TGTGCCACCAGCAGAGACACTGGACGGATCTATGGCTACACCTTC.

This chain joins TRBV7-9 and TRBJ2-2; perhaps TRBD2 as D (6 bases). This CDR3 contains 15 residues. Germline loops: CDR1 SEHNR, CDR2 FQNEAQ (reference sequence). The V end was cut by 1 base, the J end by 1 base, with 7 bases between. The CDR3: CASSLGTKNTGELFF. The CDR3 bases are TGTGCCAGCAGCTTAGGGACTAAGAACACCGGGGAGCTGTTTTTT.

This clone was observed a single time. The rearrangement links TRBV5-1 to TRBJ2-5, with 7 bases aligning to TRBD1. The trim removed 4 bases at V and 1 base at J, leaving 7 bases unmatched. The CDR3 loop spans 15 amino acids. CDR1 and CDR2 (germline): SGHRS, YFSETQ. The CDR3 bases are TGCGCCAGCAGCATACAGGGACAGTTCCAAGAGACCCAGTACTTC. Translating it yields CASSIQGQFQETQYF.

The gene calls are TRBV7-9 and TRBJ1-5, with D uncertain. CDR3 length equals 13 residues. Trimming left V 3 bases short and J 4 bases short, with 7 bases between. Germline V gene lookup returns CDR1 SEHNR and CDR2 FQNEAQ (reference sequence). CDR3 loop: CASSFGGNQPQHF. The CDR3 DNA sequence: TGTGCCAGCAGCTTCGGTGGAAATCAGCCCCAGCATTTT.

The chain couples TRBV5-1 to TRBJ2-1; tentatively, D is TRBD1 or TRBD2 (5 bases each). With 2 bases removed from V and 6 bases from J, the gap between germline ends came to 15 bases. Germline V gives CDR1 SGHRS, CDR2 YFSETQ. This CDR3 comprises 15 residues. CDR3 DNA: TGCGCCAGCAGCTTAACAGGCTTTGAGGGCAATGAGCAGTTCTTC. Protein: CASSLTGFEGNEQFF.

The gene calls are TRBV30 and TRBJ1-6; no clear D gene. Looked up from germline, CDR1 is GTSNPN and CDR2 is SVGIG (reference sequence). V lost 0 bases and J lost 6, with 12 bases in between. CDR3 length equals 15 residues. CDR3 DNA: TGTGCCTGGAGTGTACTGGTGGCAGCTAATTCACCCCTCCACTTT. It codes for CAWSVLVAANSPLHF.

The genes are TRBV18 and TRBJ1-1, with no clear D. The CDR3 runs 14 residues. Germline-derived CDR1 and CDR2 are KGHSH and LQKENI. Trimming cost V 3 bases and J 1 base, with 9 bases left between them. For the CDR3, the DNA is TGTGCCAGCTCACCTGAATGGCAGAACACTGAAGCTTTCTTT. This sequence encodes CASSPEWQNTEAFF. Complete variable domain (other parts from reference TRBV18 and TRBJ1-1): NAGVMQNPRHLVRRRGQEARLRCSPMKGHSHVYWYRQLPEEGLKFMVYLQKENIIDESGMPKERFSAEFPKEGPSILRIQQVVRGDSAAYFCASSPEWQNTEAFFGQGTRLTVV.

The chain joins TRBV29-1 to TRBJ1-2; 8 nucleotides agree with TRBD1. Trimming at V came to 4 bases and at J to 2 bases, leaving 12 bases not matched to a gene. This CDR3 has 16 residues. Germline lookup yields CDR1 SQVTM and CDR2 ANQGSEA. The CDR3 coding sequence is TGCAGCGTTGCTAAAAACTCAGGGGGCCACAACTATGGCTACACCTTC. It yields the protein CSVAKNSGGHNYGYTF.

The chain's CDR3 is CSVVWGSGYTF. In DNA form, the CDR3 reads TGCAGCGTTGTGTGGGGTAGTGGCTACACCTTC. V is TRBV29-1 and J is TRBJ1-2, with unresolved D. This CDR3 is 11 amino acids long. From germline, CDR1 is SQVTM and CDR2 ANQGSEA. Trimming took 4 bases from V and 7 from J, leaving 10 bases between them. Based on the CDR3 plus reference TRBV29-1 and TRBJ1-2, the full variable domain is SAVISQKPSRDICQRGTSLTIQCQVDSQVTMMFWYRQQPGQSLTLIATANQGSEATYESGFVIDKFPISRPNLTFSTLTVSNMSPEDSSIYLCSVVWGSGYTFGSGTRLTVV.

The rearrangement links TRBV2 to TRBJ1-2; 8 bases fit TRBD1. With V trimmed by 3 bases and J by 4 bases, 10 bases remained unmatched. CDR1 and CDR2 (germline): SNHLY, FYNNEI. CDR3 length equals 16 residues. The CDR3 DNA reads TGTGCCAGCAGTGATCAGGACAGGGTGGGGCTCTATGGCTACACCTTC. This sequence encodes CASSDQDRVGLYGYTF.

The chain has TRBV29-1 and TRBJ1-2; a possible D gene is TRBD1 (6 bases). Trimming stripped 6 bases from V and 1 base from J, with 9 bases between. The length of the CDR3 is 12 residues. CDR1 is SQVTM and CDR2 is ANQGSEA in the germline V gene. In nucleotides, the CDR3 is TGCAGCGTCTACAGGGTTAACTATGGCTACACCTTC. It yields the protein CSVYRVNYGYTF.

The CDR3 here is CASSLVPNRGGAYEQYF. The CDR3 coding sequence is TGTGCCAGCAGCTTAGTCCCGAATCGGGGTGGAGCGTACGAGCAGTACTTC. The V call is TRBV11-3, the J call TRBJ2-7; weak D call: TRBD2 (5 bases). The CDR3 has 17 residues. V lost 1 base and J 4 bases, leaving 20 bases between the germline ends. Germline CDR1 and CDR2: SGHNT and YENEEA.

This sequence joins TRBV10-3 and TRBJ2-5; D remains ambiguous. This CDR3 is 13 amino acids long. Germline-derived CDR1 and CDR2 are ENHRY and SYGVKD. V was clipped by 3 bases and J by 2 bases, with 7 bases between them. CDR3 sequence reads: CAISDGSQETQYF. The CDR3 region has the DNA TGTGCCATCAGTGACGGCAGTCAAGAGACCCAGTACTTC.

CDR3 bases: TGTGCCAGTAGTAGACTAGCAGACCACTCCTACGAGCAGTACTTC. It translates to CASSRLADHSYEQYF. The chain recombines TRBV19 with TRBJ2-7; 7 nucleotides align to TRBD2. Germline lookup yields CDR1 LNHDA and CDR2 SQIVND (reference sequence). This CDR3 spans 15 amino acids. The V and J ends lost 4 bases and 0 bases, in that order; junction bases with no gene match: 6.